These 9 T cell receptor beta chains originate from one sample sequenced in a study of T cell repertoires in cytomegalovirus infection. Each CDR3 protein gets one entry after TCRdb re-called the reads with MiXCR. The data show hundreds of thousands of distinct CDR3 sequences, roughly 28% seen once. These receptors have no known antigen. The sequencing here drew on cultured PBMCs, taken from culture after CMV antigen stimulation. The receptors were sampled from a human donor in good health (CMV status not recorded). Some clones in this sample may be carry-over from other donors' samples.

The chain's CDR3 is CSASGGAYNEQFF. In nucleotides, the CDR3 is TGCAGTGCCAGCGGGGGGGCCTACAATGAGCAGTTCTTC. The J gene is TRBJ2-1, the V gene TRBV20-1; 10 positions match TRBD2. Germline V gene sequence: CDR1 DFQATT, CDR2 SNEGSKA (reference sequence). V was pared by 6 bases and J by 2 bases, with 1 base of the junction left unmatched. This CDR3 spans 13 amino acids.

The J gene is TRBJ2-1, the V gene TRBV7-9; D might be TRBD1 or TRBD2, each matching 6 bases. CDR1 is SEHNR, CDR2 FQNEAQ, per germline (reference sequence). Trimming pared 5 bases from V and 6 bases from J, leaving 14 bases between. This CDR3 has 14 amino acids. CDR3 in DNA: TGTGCCAGCAGCCTAGACGGGGGCAGCAATGAGCAGTTCTTC. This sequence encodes CASSLDGGSNEQFF.

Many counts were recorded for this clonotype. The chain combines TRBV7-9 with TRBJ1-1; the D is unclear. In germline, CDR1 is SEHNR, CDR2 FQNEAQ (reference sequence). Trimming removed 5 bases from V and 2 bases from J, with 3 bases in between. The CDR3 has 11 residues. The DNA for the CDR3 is TGTGCCAGCAGCGGTAACACTGAAGCTTTCTTT. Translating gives CASSGNTEAFF. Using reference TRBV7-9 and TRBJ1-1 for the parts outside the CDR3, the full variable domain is DTGVSQNPRHKITKRGQNVTFRCDPISEHNRLYWYRQTLGQGPEFLTYFQNEAQLEKSRLLSDRFSAERPKGSFSTLEIQRTEQGDSAMYLCASSGNTEAFFGQGTRLTVV.

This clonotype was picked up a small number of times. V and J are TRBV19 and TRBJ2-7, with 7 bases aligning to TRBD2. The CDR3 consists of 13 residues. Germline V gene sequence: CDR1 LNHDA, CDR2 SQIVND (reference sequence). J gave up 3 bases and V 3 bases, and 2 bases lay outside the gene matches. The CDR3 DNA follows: TGTGCCAGTAGTATCCCGGGAGGCTACGAGCAGTACTTC. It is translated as CASSIPGGYEQYF.

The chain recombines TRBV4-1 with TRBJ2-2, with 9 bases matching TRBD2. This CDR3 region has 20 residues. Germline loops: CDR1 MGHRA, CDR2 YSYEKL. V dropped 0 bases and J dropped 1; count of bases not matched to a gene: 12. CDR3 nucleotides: TGCGCCAGCAGCCAAGATCCCCAGCGGGGGGCACGATTGAACACCGGGGAGCTGTTTTTT. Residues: CASSQDPQRGARLNTGELFF.

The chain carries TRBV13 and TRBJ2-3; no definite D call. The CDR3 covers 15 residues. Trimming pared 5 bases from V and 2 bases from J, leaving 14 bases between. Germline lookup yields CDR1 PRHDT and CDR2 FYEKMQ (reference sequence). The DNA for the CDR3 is TGTGCCAGCAGCGCTCGGACGGGTTCCACAGATACGCAGTATTTT. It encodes CASSARTGSTDTQYF. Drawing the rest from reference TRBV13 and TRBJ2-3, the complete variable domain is AAGVIQSPRHLIKEKRETATLKCYPIPRHDTVYWYQQGPGQDPQFLISFYEKMQSDKGSIPDRFSAQQFSDYHSELNMSSLELGDSALYFCASSARTGSTDTQYFGPGTRLTVL.

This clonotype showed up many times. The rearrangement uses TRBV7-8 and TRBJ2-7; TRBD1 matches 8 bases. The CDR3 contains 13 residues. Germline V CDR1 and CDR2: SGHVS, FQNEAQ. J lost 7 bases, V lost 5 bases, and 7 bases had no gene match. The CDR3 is CASSPQGAREQYF. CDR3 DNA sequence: TGTGCCAGCAGCCCTCAGGGGGCAAGGGAGCAGTACTTC.

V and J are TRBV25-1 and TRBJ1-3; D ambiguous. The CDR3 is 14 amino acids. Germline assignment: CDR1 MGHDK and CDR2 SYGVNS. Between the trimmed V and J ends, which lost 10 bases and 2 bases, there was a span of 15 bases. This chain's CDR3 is CATTEGVAGNTIYF. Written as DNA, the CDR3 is TGTGCCACCACTGAGGGTGTTGCTGGAAACACCATATATTTT.

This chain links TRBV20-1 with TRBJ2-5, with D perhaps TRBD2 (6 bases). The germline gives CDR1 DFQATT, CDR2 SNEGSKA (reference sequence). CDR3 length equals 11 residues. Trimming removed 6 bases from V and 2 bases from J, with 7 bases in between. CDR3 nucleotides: TGCAGTGCCGGGACTCAAGAGACCCAGTACTTC. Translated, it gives CSAGTQETQYF.